This T cell receptor (beta chain) was identified during a study of T cells in Graves' hyperthyroidism and ophthalmopathy. This clonotype was counted ten times or more. V lost 8 bases, J lost 4 bases, and 17 bases lay in between. Germline CDR1 reads SEHNR; CDR2 reads FQNEAQ (reference sequence). This CDR3 region has 14 residues. Recently diagnosed hyperthyroidism of less than 2 months' duration affected patients aged 18 to 65. Those patients with uncontrolled infection, other autoimmune disease, pregnancy or lactation were excluded. Amplification targeted TCR beta CDR3 regions from RNA transcripts. Initially, a first-round RT-PCR of the TCR CDR3 employed the HTBI primer set. TCRdb processed the multiplex PCR reads anew with MiXCR; each CDR3 protein has one entry. The sample has roughly 260,000 distinct CDR3 sequences, more than 12% seen once; the top ten hold about an eighth.

The chain carries TRBV7-9 and TRBJ1-1; the D is unclear. This TCR was sampled from a woman aged 40 to 50 with Graves' hyperthyroidism that later progressed to Graves' ophthalmopathy. The sequenced sample consisted of blood. The DNA of the CDR3 is TGTGCCAGCCCGGGAACCCGGGCCCGCACTGAAGCTTTCTTT. This codes for CASPGTRARTEAFF.